A single sample is the source of the 7 T cell receptor beta chains below, sequenced in a study of shared clonotypes between healthy human individuals (dated by TCRdb to 2019 to 2021). CD8 naive samples were obtained by positive selection for CCR7 among CD45RO-negative cells, yielding a CD45RA+CCR7+ population from which TemRA cells were excluded. Library creation used the immunoSEQ multiplex PCR assay. TCRdb's version of the immuneACCESS table is confined to in-frame rearrangements and falls short of the full clone set. An unresolved V gene accounts for under half of the shortfall where checked; the remainder is of unknown origin. Present in this sample are more than 2 million clones, approximately 95% of which were seen just once. 0.85% to 1.3% of the sample goes to the ten largest clones. The source material was naive CD8+ T cells sorted from blood. The cell subset or site label corresponds to: CD45RA+CCR7+. These receptor sequences come from a man younger than 30 in good health.

The chain uses TRBV7-2 and TRBJ1-1, with D possibly being TRBD1 (5 bases). The CDR3 covers 17 residues. Germline CDR1 is SGHTA and CDR2 is FQGNSA. V was trimmed by 11 bases and J by 2 bases, leaving 27 bases between them. The CDR3 is CAGSNPPPGAVNTEAFF. The CDR3 region has the DNA TGTGCCGGCTCAAACCCCCCTCCTGGGGCGGTTAACACTGAAGCTTTCTTT.

V and J are TRBV19 and TRBJ1-1; D might be TRBD1 (6 bases). Germline CDR1 LNHDA, CDR2 SQIVND (reference sequence). The CDR3 length is 13 residues. V lost 7 bases, J lost 7 bases, and 16 bases lay in between. The CDR3 here is CASTGGAELEAFF. The CDR3 nucleotides are TGTGCCAGTACCGGGGGCGCCGAGCTTGAAGCTTTCTTT. Supplemented by reference TRBV19 and TRBJ1-1, the full variable domain reads DGGITQSPKYLFRKEGQNVTLSCEQNLNHDAMYWYRQDPGQGLRLIYYSQIVNDFQKGDIAEGYSVSREKKESFPLTVTSAQKNPTAFYLCASTGGAELEAFFGQGTRLTVV.

A remark on this clone: Other DNA sequences in this sample translate to the same CDR3. V is TRBV7-9 and J is TRBJ2-1; TRBD1 matches at 8 bases. CDR3 length: 15 amino acids. V lost 0 bases and J lost 5; bases outside the gene matches: 3. CDR1 is SEHNR, CDR2 FQNEAQ, per germline (reference sequence). Here the CDR3 reads CASSLAGQGDNEQFF. In DNA, the CDR3 is TGTGCCAGCAGCTTAGCAGGACAGGGCGACAATGAGCAGTTCTTC.

This sequence joins TRBV27 and TRBJ1-5; D ambiguous. The CDR3 spans 13 residues. Germline V gene sequence: CDR1 MNHEY, CDR2 SMNVEV (reference sequence). Trimming stripped 1 base from V and 5 bases from J, with 6 bases between. The DNA for the CDR3 is TGTGCCAGCAGTTTATACGGCGATCAGCCCCAGCATTTT. The encoded protein is CASSLYGDQPQHF.

The chain links TRBV19 to TRBJ2-1, with 11 bases lining up with TRBD2. CDR3 length equals 16 residues. CDR1 is LNHDA, CDR2 SQIVND, per germline (reference sequence). The V segment lost 4 bases and the J segment 8 bases; nucleotides outside the gene matches: 10. The CDR3 sequence is CASSNLGTSGGDEQFF. The CDR3 nucleotides are TGTGCCAGTAGTAATCTCGGGACTAGCGGTGGCGATGAGCAGTTCTTC.

A note on this clone: Other DNA sequences of this sample code for an identical CDR3. The rearrangement links TRBV5-4 to TRBJ2-7; 7 nucleotides align to TRBD2. The germline V gene has CDR1 SGHNT and CDR2 YYREEE (reference sequence). After removal of 3 bases from V and 0 bases from J, the junction contained 0 bases not matched to a gene. The CDR3 contains 13 residues. The CDR3 nucleotides read TGTGCCAGCAGCTGGGGGGGCTCCTACGAGCAGTACTTC. It translates to CASSWGGSYEQYF.

The J gene is TRBJ2-2, the V gene TRBV7-9, with unresolved D. The ends were cut back, 5 bases at V and 0 bases at J, with 13 bases in the middle. The CDR3 has 16 amino acids. CDR1 is SEHNR and CDR2 is FQNEAQ in the germline V gene (reference sequence). The CDR3 DNA follows: TGTGCCAGCAGCCCCGAAGTCCAGGCGAACACCGGGGAGCTGTTTTTT. Translating it yields CASSPEVQANTGELFF.